This TCR beta chain comes out of a study of T cell responses to AZD1222 COVID-19 vaccine. On this clone itself: Its antigen is unidentified.

Method: immunoSEQ multiplex PCR; TCRdb's copy keeps in-frame clones and lacks some. The table lists roughly 67,000 clones, approximately 90% of them singletons. Study outcomes and limitations: Among AZD1222 vaccinees, only six or seven were seropositive at baseline. Per reports, nearly half of all spike-specific TCRs target regions that are unmutated in variants. Clonal diversity was possibly underestimated, and the donors were mostly white British, with more females. After the peak T cell response, and only then, were repertoires sampled.

The CDR3 extends over 15 amino acids. The germline gives CDR1 SGHKS, CDR2 YYEKEE (reference sequence). The V segment lost 4 bases and the J segment 4 bases; nucleotides outside the gene matches: 10. The sequencing here drew on peripheral blood, taken on day 0 of AZD1222 vaccination. The origin of this receptor is an adult in good health. The rearrangement uses TRBV5-5 and TRBJ1-1, with 7 bases fitting TRBD1. CDR3 sequence: CASSGRTGVTTEAFF. The CDR3 DNA reads as TGTGCCAGCAGCGGGCGAACAGGGGTGACCACTGAAGCTTTCTTT.